The clone carrying this T cell receptor (beta chain) was seen more than once but under ten times. These data come from a study of cytomegalovirus exposure and HLA in healthy donors. PCR was performed using 60 Vbeta and 13 Jbeta primers. TCRdb's copy holds only in-frame clones and misses some; the assay was immunoSEQ multiplex PCR. The table has over 100,000 clones, about four fifths seen once. The CDR3 runs 16 residues. V lost 2 bases to trimming and J lost 7 bases; unmatched junction nucleotides: 10. Germline CDR1 and CDR2: SGHTA and FQGNSA. Sample: PBMCs. The chain links TRBV7-2 to TRBJ2-3; 9 positions agree with TRBD2. The TCR sequence derives from a woman between 18 and 29 years old in good health and CMV-seropositive. CDR3 nucleotides: TGTGCCAGCAGCTTAAATGGCGGGAGGGAGGGAAATACGCAGTATTTT. It codes for CASSLNGGREGNTQYF.